These 10 T cell receptor beta chains were all obtained from the same sample, sequenced in a study of cytomegalovirus exposure and HLA in healthy donors. TCRdb keeps only in-frame clones here, not all; method: immunoSEQ multiplex PCR. The sample includes hundreds of thousands of clones, 86% of them seen just once. The sample comprised PBMCs. Receptors were obtained from a woman in her late teens or twenties in good health and CMV-seronegative.

V gene TRBV7-8 combines with J gene TRBJ2-1; TRBD1 agrees at 8 bases. Trimming took 4 bases from V and 6 from J; bases not matched to a gene: 8. CDR1 is SGHVS, CDR2 FQNEAQ, per germline. CDR3 length equals 15 residues. The CDR3 sequence is CASSSDRVPLNEQFF. DNA of the CDR3: TGTGCCAGCAGCTCGGACAGGGTGCCCCTCAATGAGCAGTTCTTC.

The V gene is TRBV7-9, the J gene TRBJ2-2; 8 bases align to TRBD1. Trimming at V came to 5 bases and at J to 0 bases, leaving 11 bases not matched to a gene. From germline, CDR1 is SEHNR and CDR2 FQNEAQ (reference sequence). The CDR3 runs 18 residues. The CDR3: CASSRTEPTGANTGELFF. The CDR3 DNA sequence: TGTGCCAGCAGCCGAACCGAACCGACAGGGGCGAACACCGGGGAGCTGTTTTTT.

CDR3 sequence: CASSSAQRTGNYGYTF. Written as DNA, the CDR3 is TGTGCCAGCAGCTCGGCCCAGAGGACAGGGAACTATGGCTACACCTTC. The rearrangement uses TRBV28 and TRBJ1-2; 8 bases align to TRBD1. This CDR3 region has 16 residues. Germline values: CDR1 MDHEN, CDR2 SYDVKM. The trim removed 6 bases at V and 2 bases at J, leaving 11 bases unmatched.

The V gene is TRBV28, the J gene TRBJ2-6; 7 bases align to TRBD1. The V and J ends lost 5 bases and 0 bases, in that order; junction bases with no gene match: 7. Looked up from germline, CDR1 is MDHEN and CDR2 is SYDVKM. CDR3 size: 17 residues. The CDR3 region has the DNA TGTGCCAGCAGTCCATGGACAGGCAGCTCTGGGGCCAACGTCCTGACTTTC. It is translated as CASSPWTGSSGANVLTF.

The CDR3 spells CACGTGGGYTF. The CDR3 DNA is TGTGCCTGCGGGACAGGTGGTGGCTACACCTTC. The chain employs TRBV30 and TRBJ1-2; 8 nucleotides line up with TRBD1. The V gene end was trimmed by 6 bases and the J gene end by 7 bases; junction bases not matched to a gene: 4. Looked up from germline, CDR1 is GTSNPN and CDR2 is SVGIG (reference sequence). This CDR3 contains 11 residues.

The chain couples TRBV29-1 to TRBJ2-7; TRBD2 matches 10 bases. CDR3 size: 15 residues. J gave up 1 base and V 6 bases, and 9 bases lay outside the gene matches. The germline gives CDR1 SQVTM, CDR2 ANQGSEA. CDR3 sequence reads: CSVIQGTSASYEQYF. CDR3 nucleotide sequence: TGCAGCGTCATCCAAGGGACTAGCGCATCCTACGAGCAGTACTTC.

The chain couples TRBV2 to TRBJ2-7; possible D gene TRBD1, 6 bases. V lost 7 bases and J 1 base, leaving 14 bases between the germline ends. Germline assignment: CDR1 SNHLY and CDR2 FYNNEI. The CDR3 is 14 amino acids. The CDR3 DNA reads TGTGCCAGCATCCAGGGGCAGCTTTCCTACGAGCAGTACTTC. This gives the protein CASIQGQLSYEQYF.

The V and J genes are TRBV5-6 and TRBJ2-3; TRBD2 matches at 7 bases. The CDR3 has 19 amino acids. CDR1 and CDR2 from the germline V gene are SGHDT and YYEEEE. V gave up 1 base and J gave up 0 bases; unmatched junction bases: 14. The CDR3 coding sequence is TGTGCCAGCAGCTTGAGCGGGACGCACCATCTAACTAGCACAGATACGCAGTATTTT. Protein product: CASSLSGTHHLTSTDTQYF.

The rearrangement joins TRBV28 to TRBJ2-5; D is unclear. The CDR3 totals 11 residues. CDR1 MDHEN and CDR2 SYDVKM come from the germline V gene. The V end was cut by 6 bases, the J end by 5 bases, with 7 bases between. The CDR3 loop is CASSERETQYF. The CDR3 nucleotides read TGTGCCAGCAGCGAACGGGAGACCCAGTACTTC. Combining the CDR3 with reference TRBV28 and TRBJ2-5 gives the whole variable domain DVKVTQSSRYLVKRTGEKVFLECVQDMDHENMFWYRQDPGLGLRLIYFSYDVKMKEKGDIPEGYSVSREKKERFSLILESASTNQTSMYLCASSERETQYFGPGTRLLVL.

The chain joins TRBV2 to TRBJ1-1, with TRBD1 matching over 9 bases. Germline V gene data show CDR1 as SNHLY and CDR2 as FYNNEI. This CDR3 has 13 amino acids. Trimming took 7 bases from V and 5 from J; bases not matched to a gene: 5. DNA of the CDR3: TGTGCCAGCATCGGGACAGGGAATACTGAAGCTTTCTTT. Encoded protein: CASIGTGNTEAFF.